At least ten counts were recorded for the clone carrying this T cell receptor beta chain. This sample is drawn from a study of neurological immune-mediated disorders. TCRdb itself ran the 5' RACE reads through MiXCR, one entry per CDR3 protein. The sample holds tens of thousands of distinct CDR3 sequences, roughly 2.5% seen once. Germline values: CDR1 SGHTA, CDR2 FQGNSA. The V end lost 1 base, the J end lost 2 bases, and 11 bases lay between the germline ends. This CDR3 region has 16 residues. The sequence was collected from a man aged 45-65 years with multiple sclerosis. Input material: PBMCs. The V and J genes are TRBV7-2 and TRBJ2-2; maybe TRBD1 (5 bases). CDR3 protein: CASSLGQGRNTGELFF. The DNA of the CDR3 is TGTGCCAGCAGCTTAGGGCAGGGCCGAAACACCGGGGAGCTGTTTTTT.